This T cell receptor beta chain originates from a study of PD-1 blockade in classical Hodgkin lymphoma. The study, taken as a whole, reports: It was CD4+ TCR diversity, not CD8+, that rose significantly by C4D1. Relapsed/refractory patients reportedly had lower baseline diversity than newly diagnosed patients. Similar baseline diversity was found in complete responders and newly diagnosed patients.

In the case of this clone: Its specificity is not known.

Patients all relapsed after autologous stem cell transplantation, and there was variation in brentuximab vedotin exposure. Patients showed best responses of complete response, partial response or progressive disease. The assay was immunoSEQ multiplex PCR, and TCRdb's table has in-frame clones only and misses some. Here the sample spans roughly 97,000 clones, 80% to 85% being singletons. The germline V gene encodes CDR1 MGHRA and CDR2 YSYEKL. CDR3 length: 16 amino acids. Trimming pared 1 base from V and 4 bases from J, leaving 13 bases between. This chain joins TRBV4-1 and TRBJ1-4; possible D gene TRBD1, 6 bases. Sequencing used peripheral blood mononuclear cells (PBMCs), obtained at baseline. This clonotype was obtained from a human donor with classical Hodgkin lymphoma. The CDR3 reads CASSQVGARGNEKLFF. DNA for the CDR3: TGCGCCAGCAGCCAAGTGGGGGCGCGAGGTAATGAAAAACTGTTTTTT.